Below, 5 T cell receptor beta chains from the same sample are listed, as sequenced in a study of regulatory T cells in long-lasting Graves disease. Time point specified: newly diagnosed GD, antithyroid drugs for less than 3 months. The TCR library was prepared using RNA isolated from PBMCs. The authors built TCR beta libraries using iRepertoire HTBI primers and Arm-PCR of CDR3 regions. Via MiXCR, TCRdb re-called the multiplex PCR reads, giving one row per CDR3 protein. The data contain about 470,000 distinct CDR3 sequences, 15% of them singletons. The sample was also reused in another study, on T cells in Graves' hyperthyroidism and ophthalmopathy.

This sample comprised peripheral blood mononuclear cells (PBMCs), obtained at new diagnosis, from a patient treated with antithyroid drugs. The receptors come from a young woman with Graves disease.

This clonotype was seen repeatedly, ten times or more. The chain has TRBV20-1 and TRBJ2-7; 8 positions agree with TRBD1. This CDR3 comprises 14 residues. CDR1 is DFQATT and CDR2 is SNEGSKA in the germline V gene (reference sequence). Trimming took 6 bases from V and 3 from J; bases not matched to a gene: 10. CDR3 coding DNA: TGCAGTGCCAATAACCACAGGGGGGACTACGAGCAGTACTTC. This gives the protein CSANNHRGDYEQYF.

This clonotype was observed a handful of times. The chain has TRBV30 and TRBJ2-1; 7 nucleotides align to TRBD1. There are 16 residues in the CDR3. Germline values: CDR1 GTSNPN, CDR2 SVGIG (reference sequence). The ends lost 4 bases at V and 3 bases at J; junction bases unmatched: 12. The CDR3 nucleotides are TGTGCCTGGATCCCCCTCCCGGGACAGATCTACAATGAGCAGTTCTTC. Residues: CAWIPLPGQIYNEQFF.

Comment on this clonotype: Sequence at one end of the junction differs from germline and may be a read error. V is TRBV5-1 and J is TRBJ2-7, with unresolved D. The CDR3 contains 13 residues. The V gene's germline CDR1 is SGHRS and CDR2 YFSETQ. In DNA form, the CDR3 reads TGTGCCAGCAGCTCCGTTACAGATTACGAGCAGTACTTC. Its translation is CASSSVTDYEQYF. Full variable domain (missing parts from reference TRBV5-1 and TRBJ2-7): KAGVTQTPRYLIKTRGQQVTLSCSPISGHRSVSWYQQTPGQGLQFLFEYFSETQRNKGNFPGRFSGRQFSNSRSEMNVSTLELGDSALYLCASSSVTDYEQYFGPGTRLTVT.

This clonotype showed up many times. The chain joins TRBV7-8 to TRBJ1-1; TRBD1 matches 7 bases. The V gene's germline CDR1 is SGHVS and CDR2 FQNEAQ. This CDR3 contains 15 residues. The junction had 7 bases not matched to a gene; V was cut back by 4 bases and J by 2 bases. In nucleotides, the CDR3 is TGTGCCAGCAGCTCGGACAGGTTACTCAACACTGAAGCTTTCTTT. Amino acid sequence: CASSSDRLLNTEAFF.

This clonotype was detected ten times or more. The CDR3 end shows no conserved phenylalanine or tryptophan, and so a read error is likely. The V call is TRBV10-3, the J call TRBJ1-1; D not resolved. V lost 3 bases to trimming and J lost 1 base, with 9 bases between them. The CDR3 spans 14 residues. Germline V lookup: CDR1 ENHRY, CDR2 SYGVKD. The CDR3 region has the DNA TGTGCCATCAGTGAAGGTAGAGGGAACACTGAAGCTTTCCTT. Amino acids: CAISEGRGNTEAFL.